This T cell receptor beta chain was identified in a study of cytomegalovirus exposure and HLA in healthy donors. The PCR had 60 Vbeta and 13 Jbeta primers. Using immunoSEQ multiplex PCR, the repertoire was profiled, and TCRdb retains in-frame clones only, with some absent. This sample has some 90,000 clones, with 77% found just once. The CDR3 loop spans 15 amino acids. Germline V gene data show CDR1 as MRHNA and CDR2 as SNTAGT. The germline V and J ends were trimmed by 3 bases and 0 bases, with 9 bases remaining between them. About this clone itself: The antigen remains unidentified.

Regarding the study as a whole: In a later analysis, HLA-associated beta chains showed higher expansion and lower generation probabilities than comparable chains. Across HLA loci, a later analysis found differing TCR association rates, with DRB1 most and HLA-C fewest.

This TCR derives from a boy aged 5-17 years in good health and CMV-seronegative. Sequences were obtained from PBMCs. The chain couples TRBV6-4 to TRBJ1-5; D unclear. CDR3 amino acids: CASSESLDSNQPQHF. As DNA, the CDR3 is TGTGCCAGCAGTGAGTCGCTAGATAGCAATCAGCCCCAGCATTTT.